This entry concerns a single T cell receptor (beta chain). This clonotype was counted at least ten times. It lacks a known antigen. Nothing much larger sits one base from this clone, and base qualities are not available. The TCR beta CDR3 regions were amplified from the RNA transcripts. For the first round of RT-PCR on the TCR CDR3, the HTBI primer set was used together with the Qiagen OneStep RT-PCR kit. Libraries were constructed in a second round of multiplex PCR, after which size selection and purification were carried out. Paired-end sequencing of the libraries was performed with 100 bp reads on an Illumina HiSeq2000. The published analysis was carried out like this. SOAPnuke was used to process the raw data, throwing out any read that contained adapters or uncalled bases, had a mean Phred below 15, or lacked an exact constant-primer or identifier match. COPE v1.2.5 was used to merge the high-quality paired reads, and each unique nucleotide sequence was defined as a clonotype. MiTCR v1.1 was used to align clonotypes to the IMGT TRBV, TRBD and TRBJ reference segments. The analysis was restricted to V-J combinations with a frequency above 0.0001, which together covered roughly 99% of the repertoires. The TCS score was defined as the ratio of F50 (clonal expansion) to E x V (chaos), calculated using BLOSUM62-based TCRdist between CDR3 peptides within each V-J. Welch's t-statistics and random forest reduced 514 V-J features to 10 to 15, which were used in a naive Bayes classifier (R e1071). TCRdb took the public reads, trimmed them with fastp at Q25, ran MiXCR for clone calling and kept in-frame beta chains. Rows matching on CDR3 protein sequence are summarized as one entry with the most common DNA and genes. The V and J calls come from TCRdb's annotation, not from the publication. Within this sample are hundreds of thousands of distinct CDR3 sequences, with around a sixth of them counted one time only. Of the sample, less than 15% is held by the ten largest clones.

The sample originates from a study of T cells in Graves' hyperthyroidism and ophthalmopathy (dated by TCRdb to between 2018 and 2020). Background on the whole study: Peripheral blood samples were taken at initial diagnosis, before any treatment was given. A discovery cohort of fewer than 110 patients, roughly 45 with Graves' ophthalmopathy and 55 to 60 with stable Graves' hyperthyroidism, was used to find distinguishing TCR V-J signatures. An independent validation cohort of 18 to 20 hyperthyroidism patients and approximately 15 patients who later progressed to ophthalmopathy tested prospective prediction of ophthalmopathy. The roughly 94 discovery patients were randomly divided into training and test sets at a 7:3 ratio. In over five Graves' hyperthyroidism patients, the study also compared T-cell repertoires from thyroid tissue with T-cell repertoires from blood. After sampling, hyperthyroidism patients received methimazole starting at 30 mg daily, and ophthalmopathy patients received high-dose intravenous methylprednisolone. TCR Vbeta CDR3 sequencing of 120 to 150 peripheral blood samples (roughly 43 ophthalmopathy, around 80 hyperthyroidism and approximately 17 progressor patients) is reported in the paper.

What the research found in general, with its limitations: Sample size was not statistically predetermined, and investigators were not blinded to group allocation. A 13 V-J signature model separated ophthalmopathy from stable hyperthyroidism, with roughly 88% sensitivity and 81% to 83% specificity in cross-validation and 80%/75% in testing. Most expanded thyroid clonotypes (frequency above 0.001) were also detected in blood, a finding suggesting that blood repertoires may reflect thyroid immune responses. In validation, progression to ophthalmopathy was predicted by the model with more than 65% sensitivity and 72.22% specificity, a median of 6.5 months before onset.

CDR1 and CDR2 were assigned from the germline V gene as MNHNS and SASEGT. There are 20 amino acids in the CDR3, from cysteine to phenylalanine inclusive. The read is trimmed to its CDR3 DNA, 60 bases read in frame from base 1. V is pruned by 0 bases and J by 0 bases, leaving 14 bases of the junction without a gene match. Stable Graves' hyperthyroidism was defined as the absence of progression to ophthalmopathy over 18 months of follow-up. Hyperthyroidism patients were newly diagnosed, had a disease duration of under 2 months, and were aged 18 to 65 years. Exclusion was applied to patients with uncontrolled infections, other autoimmune diseases, pregnancy or lactation. Diagnoses relied on clinical symptoms, serum thyroxine and TRAb, thyroid ultrasound and orbital computed tomography. PBMCs were isolated from about 10 ml of fresh peripheral blood by Ficoll-Paque density gradient centrifugation. Total RNA was extracted with Trizol reagent, and quality was checked on an Agilent 2100 Bioanalyzer.

The sequenced sample was blood. This clonotype originated in a woman under 30 with Graves' hyperthyroidism. Rearrangement joined TRBV6-1 to TRBJ2-1, with 7 bases matching TRBD2. The CDR3 corresponds to CASSEASWLLALSSYNEQFF. DNA sequence: TGTGCCAGCAGTGAAGCGTCATGGTTACTAGCGCTAAGCTCCTACAATGAGCAGTTCTTC.